This entry features one TCR beta chain sequence. Antigen unknown. The CDR3 runs to 13 residues. V was pared by 6 bases and J by 7 bases, with 15 bases between. Germline V lookup: CDR1 MDHEN, CDR2 SYDVKM. Assay used: immunoSEQ multiplex PCR; TCRdb lists only in-frame clones, some missing. The table has about 2.3 million clones, approximately 95% seen once; the top ten hold 0.3% to 0.4%. These data belong to a study of shared clonotypes between healthy human individuals. Study in general: CD4 naive cells filled three plates per donor, CD4 memory three, CD8 naive two and CD8 memory one. Study findings and constraints: Clonotype sharing among the donors was expected to vary with sequencing depth.

Sequenced: naive CD4+ T cells from PBMCs. Regarding subset: CD45RA+ positively selected. This TCR was sampled from a man aged 18 to 29 in good health. Some clones in this sample may be carry-over from other donors' samples. The chain combines TRBV28 with TRBJ1-1; perhaps TRBD1 as D (5 bases). The CDR3 region has the DNA TGTGCCAGCAGGACCCCGGGGAGGGGTGAAGCTTTCTTT. Its translation: CASRTPGRGEAFF. The whole variable domain, filled in from reference TRBV28 and TRBJ1-1, reads DVKVTQSSRYLVKRTGEKVFLECVQDMDHENMFWYRQDPGLGLRLIYFSYDVKMKEKGDIPEGYSVSREKKERFSLILESASTNQTSMYLCASRTPGRGEAFFGQGTRLTVV.